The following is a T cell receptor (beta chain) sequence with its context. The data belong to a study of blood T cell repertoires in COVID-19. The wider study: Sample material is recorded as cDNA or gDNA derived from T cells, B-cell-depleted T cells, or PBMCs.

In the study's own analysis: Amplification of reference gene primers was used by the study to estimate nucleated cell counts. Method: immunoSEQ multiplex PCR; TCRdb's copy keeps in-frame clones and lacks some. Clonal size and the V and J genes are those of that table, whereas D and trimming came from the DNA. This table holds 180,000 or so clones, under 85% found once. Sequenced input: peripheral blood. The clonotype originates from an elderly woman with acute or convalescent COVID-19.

Here the CDR3 DNA reads TGCGCCAGCAGCCAAGAGCCGGTTACCTCCTACAATGAGCAGTTCTTC. This translates into CASSQEPVTSYNEQFF. The rearrangement joins TRBV4-3 to TRBJ2-1; D is unclear. The CDR3 length is 16 residues. The V end lost 0 bases, the J end lost 0 bases, and 9 bases lay between the germline ends. CDR1 is LGHNA, CDR2 YSLEER, per germline.